The 6 T cell receptor beta chains reported below all come from one sample, sequenced in a study of vaccination effects on CD4 cells after COVID-19. Within the ViraFEST assay, antigen-specific CD4+ T cells underwent expansion with viral peptide pools prior to sequencing. CD4+ T cells were isolated after roughly nine days of culture. The study found no prior SARS-CoV-2 infection in the vaccine recipients, who tested negative for nucleocapsid antibodies. The antigens these receptors bind are not known. Assay used: immunoSEQ multiplex PCR; TCRdb lists only in-frame clones, some missing. The profile shows roughly 60,000 clones, 55% to 75% of them singletons. This material consisted of CD4+ T cells from PBMCs cultured with SARS-CoV-2 spike peptides, taken before COVID-19 vaccination. The receptor source for this set is a human donor who received a COVID-19 vaccine.

This clone was counted a single time. V is TRBV6-5 and J is TRBJ1-5; TRBD1 matches at 8 bases. Germline V lookup: CDR1 MNHEY, CDR2 SVGAGI. With V trimmed by 7 bases and J by 3 bases, 8 bases remained unmatched. The CDR3 sequence is 15 residues long. The CDR3 reads CASNGQGASNQPQHF. CDR3 nucleotide sequence: TGTGCCAGCAATGGACAGGGAGCCTCCAATCAGCCCCAGCATTTT.

The chain employs TRBV19 and TRBJ2-7; TRBD2 aligns across 8 bases. With V trimmed by 4 bases and J by 1 base, 3 bases remained unmatched. Germline V gene data show CDR1 as LNHDA and CDR2 as SQIVND (reference sequence). This CDR3 is 14 amino acids long. CDR3 sequence reads: CASSRQRGSYEQYF. The CDR3 DNA reads as TGTGCCAGTAGTAGACAGCGGGGGTCCTACGAGCAGTACTTC.

This chain joins TRBV4-3 and TRBJ2-3, with D possibly TRBD1 on 5 matching bases. Germline V CDR1 and CDR2: LGHNA, YSLEER. The V gene lost 0 bases and the J gene lost 2 bases, with 12 bases spanning the gap. The CDR3 runs 16 residues. CDR3 coding DNA: TGCGCCAGCAGCCAAGATAGCAGGGTGGACACAGATACGCAGTATTTT. Translation gives CASSQDSRVDTDTQYF.

The V and J genes are TRBV19 and TRBJ1-5; D ambiguous. The CDR3 loop spans 14 amino acids. Germline-derived CDR1 and CDR2 are LNHDA and SQIVND (reference sequence). Between the trimmed V and J ends, which lost 0 bases and 7 bases, there was a span of 10 bases. The CDR3 here is CASSIDAGRQPQHF. The CDR3 region has the DNA TGTGCCAGTAGTATAGACGCGGGGAGGCAGCCCCAGCATTTT.

This rearrangement joins TRBV9 to TRBJ2-1, with D perhaps assigned TRBD1 or TRBD2 (5 bases each). Germline V gene sequence: CDR1 SGDLS, CDR2 YYNGEE. The CDR3 contains 15 residues. Between the trimmed V and J ends, which lost 0 bases and 1 base, there was a span of 8 bases. CDR3 nucleotides: TGTGCCAGCAGCGTAGCCAGGGAGTCCTACAATGAGCAGTTCTTC. Its protein product is CASSVARESYNEQFF.

The V gene is TRBV6-1, the J gene TRBJ1-5; 9 bases align to TRBD1. Germline V lookup: CDR1 MNHNS, CDR2 SASEGT. With 1 base clipped from V and 5 bases from J, the junction kept 3 bases outside the gene matches. The CDR3 is 15 residues long. The CDR3: CASSEGDRVYQPQHF. The CDR3 coding sequence is TGTGCCAGCAGTGAAGGGGACAGGGTTTATCAGCCCCAGCATTTT.